This T cell receptor (beta chain) is from a study of blood T cells in healthy people across ages. Healthy Russian Caucasian donors spanned ages about 6 to 90 years. Collection of roughly 10 milliliters of peripheral blood was performed for each donor. For this clonotype: What it binds is unknown.

General observations from the study: It was the long-lived donors that had more naive CD4+ cells and higher diversity than aged donors. Older age went with lower TCR beta diversity per million T cells, in a roughly linear way.

It was with a sample-barcoded 5' primer and a J-beta primer mix that a second PCR of about 6 to 11 cycles was run. TCRdb re-analysed the 5' RACE reads in MiXCR, keeping a single row per CDR3 protein. The repertoire includes roughly 680,000 distinct CDR3 sequences, roughly half of them detected once, and roughly 14% sits in the top ten. The sequenced material came from blood. This TCR was recovered from a woman of 80 years or more in good health.

The CDR3 spells CASTWPGGPYEQYF. CDR3 nucleotides: TGTGCCAGCACCTGGCCAGGTGGTCCCTACGAGCAGTACTTC. The chain couples TRBV5-5 to TRBJ2-5; no clear D. The DNA end is more similar to TRBJ2-7, so the J call may be wrong. Per germline, CDR1 SGHKS and CDR2 YYEKEE (reference sequence). The CDR3 consists of 14 residues.